A single sample is the source of the 30 T cell receptor beta chains below, sequenced in a study of Graves' ophthalmopathy and Graves' hyperthyroidism. Amplified material comprised TCR beta CDR3 regions derived from RNA transcripts. The first-round RT-PCR employed HTBI primers together with the Qiagen OneStep RT-PCR kit. A multiplex PCR was then performed as the second round. Each CDR3 protein is one row after TCRdb ran MiXCR on the multiplex PCR reads. Here the sample spans hundreds of thousands of distinct CDR3 sequences, over 20% being singletons. Source material: peripheral blood. The origin of the receptors is a woman aged 18-30 years with stable Graves' hyperthyroidism.

This clonotype has ten or more counts. This sequence joins TRBV13 and TRBJ1-3; D is unclear. Germline lookup yields CDR1 PRHDT and CDR2 FYEKMQ (reference sequence). V shed 5 bases and J shed 4 bases, with 15 bases lying between them. CDR3 length: 15 residues. The CDR3 region has the DNA TGTGCCAGCAGCCCCCCAGGACGGCGGGGAAACACCATATATTTT. It encodes CASSPPGRRGNTIYF.

The V and J genes are TRBV19 and TRBJ2-7; D unresolved. Germline V CDR1 and CDR2: LNHDA, SQIVND (reference sequence). Trimming left V 2 bases short and J 1 base short, with 9 bases between. The CDR3 has 14 amino acids. CDR3 nucleotides: TGTGCCAGTAGTATAACGGCATCATCCTACGAGCAGTACTTC. Amino acids: CASSITASSYEQYF.

This clonotype occurred a few times. This chain joins TRBV7-9 and TRBJ2-7; 7 bases fit TRBD1. The ends lost 1 base at V and 3 bases at J; junction bases unmatched: 6. CDR1 and CDR2 (germline): SEHNR, FQNEAQ (reference sequence). The CDR3 is 15 amino acids. CDR3 sequence (DNA): TGTGCCAGCAGCTTAGGCCGGGACAGAGGCTACGAGCAGTACTTC. Translated, it gives CASSLGRDRGYEQYF.

This clonotype was recorded at least ten times. V is TRBV27 and J is TRBJ1-5, with D possibly TRBD1 on 5 matching bases. V was cut by 4 bases and J by 0 bases, with 13 bases left in between. Germline loops: CDR1 MNHEY, CDR2 SMNVEV (reference sequence). The CDR3 is 16 amino acids. The CDR3 DNA sequence: TGTGCCAGCAGTTCGACCGGGACTTATAGCAATCAGCCCCAGCATTTT. This codes for CASSSTGTYSNQPQHF.

This clonotype was seen many times. The rearrangement joins TRBV7-2 to TRBJ2-5; D is ambiguous. V was shortened by 4 bases and J by 3 bases, with 15 bases between the two germline ends. The CDR3 is made up of 15 amino acids. Germline V gene data show CDR1 as SGHTA and CDR2 as FQGNSA. In DNA, the CDR3 is TGTGCCAGCAGCTCCGTTACCGGCCCGGAAGAGACCCAGTACTTC. As protein: CASSSVTGPEETQYF.

Many counts were recorded for this clonotype. The chain has TRBV12-3 or TRBV12-4 and TRBJ1-3; no clear D. Trimming cost V 6 bases and J 4 bases, with 10 bases left between them. This CDR3 contains 13 residues. The CDR3 protein is CASSPTRGNTIYF. The CDR3 DNA reads TGTGCCAGCAGCCCCACCCGCGGAAACACCATATATTTT.

This rearrangement joins TRBV4-1 to TRBJ2-5, with 7 bases lining up with TRBD2. CDR3 size: 15 residues. V gave up 1 base and J gave up 4 bases; unmatched junction bases: 6. Germline loops: CDR1 MGHRA, CDR2 YSYEKL. Written as DNA, the CDR3 is TGCGCCAGCAGCCAAGGGCTAGCGGTAGGAGAGACCCAGTACTTC. This gives the protein CASSQGLAVGETQYF.

The J gene is TRBJ2-7, the V gene TRBV9, with D possibly being TRBD2 (5 bases). Trimming left V 0 bases short and J 0 bases short, with 7 bases between. CDR3 size: 14 residues. The V gene's germline CDR1 is SGDLS and CDR2 YYNGEE. The CDR3 region is CASSVGRDSYEQYF. The CDR3 coding sequence is TGTGCCAGCAGCGTAGGACGGGACTCCTACGAGCAGTACTTC.

This clonotype was seen many times. V and J are TRBV6-5 and TRBJ2-7; 8 nucleotides match TRBD2. Unmatched junction bases numbered 9, after V lost 8 bases and J lost 6 bases. CDR3 length: 13 amino acids. Per germline, CDR1 MNHEY and CDR2 SVGAGI. CDR3 loop: CASGREESSEQYF. The CDR3 bases are TGTGCCAGCGGGCGGGAGGAAAGCAGCGAGCAGTACTTC.

This clonotype was found many times. The chain has TRBV12-3 or TRBV12-4 and TRBJ1-5; no clear D. This CDR3 has 13 amino acids. V was cut by 6 bases and J by 4 bases, with 10 bases left in between. The CDR3 DNA is TGTGCCAGCAGGAAATCACTAAATCAGCCCCAGCATTTT. This codes for CASRKSLNQPQHF.

This clonotype was recorded many times. This sequence joins TRBV20-1 and TRBJ1-2; possibly TRBD1 for D (6 bases). V dropped 0 bases and J dropped 12 bases, with 29 bases sitting between them. The germline V gene has CDR1 DFQATT and CDR2 SNEGSKA (reference sequence). CDR3 length: 17 amino acids. CDR3 DNA sequence: TGCAGTGCTAGAGATTATCGGGTTAGGGGACAAATGCGACTGAACACCTTC. It yields the protein CSARDYRVRGQMRLNTF.

This clonotype occurred many times. Possible read error: a much larger clone is one base away. The CDR3 does not close with the conserved phenylalanine or tryptophan, likely indicating a read error. The genes are TRBV24-1 and TRBJ2-2, with 10 bases identical to TRBD2. The CDR3 extends over 15 amino acids. CDR1 is KGHDR and CDR2 is SFDVKD in the germline V gene. V trimming: 2 bases; J trimming: 4 bases; junction bases outside the gene matches: 0. The CDR3 spells CATSDWTSGTGELFL. For the CDR3, the DNA is TGTGCCACCAGTGATTGGACTAGCGGCACCGGGGAGCTGTTTCTT.

This clonotype occurred a few times. For the CDR3, the DNA is TGTGCCTGGAGGGGTCTACCAGCCTACGAGCAGTACTTC. Its protein product is CAWRGLPAYEQYF. V gene TRBV30 combines with J gene TRBJ2-7; D is ambiguous. CDR3 length equals 13 residues. Trimming took off 3 bases at V and 2 bases at J, with 11 bases between the two ends. CDR1 GTSNPN and CDR2 SVGIG come from the germline V gene (reference sequence).

This clonotype was seen at least ten times. This chain links TRBV6-1 with TRBJ2-4; D is perhaps TRBD2 (6 bases). The V gene's germline CDR1 is MNHNS and CDR2 SASEGT. The CDR3 totals 14 residues. The V end lost 8 bases, the J end lost 0 bases, and 11 bases lay between the germline ends. DNA for the CDR3: TGTGCCAGCGAACCGGGGGTAGCCAAAAACATTCAGTACTTC. This translates into CASEPGVAKNIQYF.

This clonotype was recorded many times. V usage is TRBV11-2 and J usage is TRBJ1-2; D call uncertain. The CDR3 runs 12 residues. V lost 5 bases to trimming and J lost 6 bases, with 10 bases between them. The germline V gene has CDR1 SGHAT and CDR2 FQNNGV. The CDR3 loop is CASSKRTDGYTF. CDR3 bases: TGTGCCAGCAGCAAACGGACTGATGGCTACACCTTC. The full variable domain, with the rest looked up from reference TRBV11-2 and TRBJ1-2, is EAGVAQSPRYKIIEKRQSVAFWCNPISGHATLYWYQQILGQGPKLLIQFQNNGVVDDSQLPKDRFSAERLKGVDSTLKIQPAKLEDSAVYLCASSKRTDGYTFGSGTRLTVV.

This clonotype was counted only a few times. A read error may explain this, as a much larger clone is one base away. The V and J genes are TRBV20-1 and TRBJ1-3, with D possibly matching TRBD1 (5 bases). The CDR3 has 13 amino acids. CDR1 is DFQATT and CDR2 is SNEGSKA in the germline V gene (reference sequence). The CDR3 DNA reads as TGCAGTGGAGCCGGGACTACTGGATACACCATATATTTT. It translates to CSGAGTTGYTIYF.

The sample holds many counts of this clonotype. The gene calls are TRBV3-1 and TRBJ2-5; D remains ambiguous. Germline CDR1 is LGHDT and CDR2 is YNNKEL (reference sequence). The CDR3 has 14 residues. V lost 2 bases and J 0 bases, leaving 7 bases between the germline ends. The CDR3 region has the DNA TGTGCCAGCAGCCAATCCGACTACCAAGAGACCCAGTACTTC. This codes for CASSQSDYQETQYF.

This clonotype has at least ten counts. The chain is built from TRBV24-1 and TRBJ1-1, with 7 bases that match TRBD1. The CDR3 is 17 amino acids. V gave up 2 bases and J gave up 1 base; unmatched junction bases: 9. Germline lookup yields CDR1 KGHDR and CDR2 SFDVKD. CDR3 nucleotide sequence: TGTGCCACCAGTGATTCTGGCCTTCAGGGGGGGAACACTGAAGCTTTCTTT. Amino acids: CATSDSGLQGGNTEAFF.

This chain connects TRBV6-1 to TRBJ2-7; either TRBD1 or TRBD2 may supply D (5 bases each). Germline values: CDR1 MNHNS, CDR2 SASEGT. Trimming pared 4 bases from V and 3 bases from J, leaving 10 bases between. The CDR3 spans 13 residues. CDR3 sequence reads: CASSGGAIYEQYF. The CDR3, as DNA: TGTGCCAGCAGTGGAGGGGCGATCTACGAGCAGTACTTC.

This clonotype was observed at least ten times. The chain has TRBV18 and TRBJ2-5, with 9 positions matching TRBD1. There are 17 residues in the CDR3. The germline V gene encodes CDR1 KGHSH and CDR2 LQKENI. The V segment lost 4 bases and the J segment 0 bases; nucleotides outside the gene matches: 9. As DNA, the CDR3 is TGTGCCAGCTCACAGACAGGGGGTATGACCCACCAAGAGACCCAGTACTTC. Translating gives CASSQTGGMTHQETQYF.

This clonotype was counted ten times or more. The V and J genes are TRBV28 and TRBJ1-1, with D perhaps TRBD1 (6 bases). V shed 4 bases and J shed 1 base, with 13 bases lying between them. The CDR3 has 15 amino acids. Germline lookup yields CDR1 MDHEN and CDR2 SYDVKM. CDR3 region: CASSSWGAPNTEAFF. As DNA, the CDR3 is TGTGCCAGCAGTTCCTGGGGGGCCCCGAACACTGAAGCTTTCTTT.

This clonotype was seen at least ten times. The gene calls are TRBV30 and TRBJ1-1, with D uncertain. The germline gives CDR1 GTSNPN, CDR2 SVGIG (reference sequence). V was pared by 0 bases and J by 5 bases, with 10 bases between. This CDR3 has 13 amino acids. The CDR3 sequence is CAWSVQRETEAFF. The CDR3 bases are TGTGCCTGGAGTGTACAAAGGGAGACTGAAGCTTTCTTT.

This clonotype was seen only a few times. The V and J genes are TRBV13 and TRBJ2-5; 9 bases map to TRBD2. The CDR3 totals 16 residues. Germline CDR1 PRHDT, CDR2 FYEKMQ (reference sequence). The J segment lost 2 bases and the V segment lost 0 bases, leaving 4 bases of the junction unmatched. The CDR3 protein is CASSLGVSGRQETQYF. In nucleotides, the CDR3 is TGTGCCAGCAGCTTAGGGGTTAGCGGGAGACAAGAGACCCAGTACTTC.

This sequence joins TRBV12-3 or TRBV12-4 and TRBJ1-2, with D maybe TRBD1 (5 bases). The CDR3 has 14 amino acids. The V gene lost 1 base and the J gene lost 2 bases, with 8 bases spanning the gap. The CDR3 loop is CASSLGTPNYGYTF. For the CDR3, the DNA is TGTGCCAGCAGTTTAGGGACACCGAACTATGGCTACACCTTC.

This clonotype was seen more than once but under ten times. The V gene is TRBV20-1, the J gene TRBJ2-5, with D possibly TRBD2 on 6 matching bases. The CDR3 runs to 13 residues. Trimming left V 5 bases short and J 3 bases short, with 13 bases between. Per germline, CDR1 DFQATT and CDR2 SNEGSKA (reference sequence). In DNA, the CDR3 is TGCAGTGCTCCGCGGGACGGTGAAGAGACCCAGTACTTC. Amino acids: CSAPRDGEETQYF.

The sample holds many counts of this clonotype. The chain recombines TRBV12-3 or TRBV12-4 with TRBJ2-4; 7 nucleotides agree with TRBD1. CDR3 length equals 14 residues. The J segment lost 6 bases and the V segment lost 4 bases, leaving 6 bases of the junction unmatched. Here the CDR3 DNA reads TGTGCCAGCAGTTCGGCAGGGGGTACAAACATTCAGTACTTC. The encoded protein is CASSSAGGTNIQYF.

This clonotype was observed at least ten times. The CDR3 bases are TGTGCCAGCAGTGTGGAGTCAGGGTGGATCAGAAATCAGCCCCAGCATTTT. This gives the protein CASSVESGWIRNQPQHF. The gene calls are TRBV6-4 and TRBJ1-5, with D tentatively TRBD1 (5 bases). Trimming removed 4 bases at V and 4 bases at J, with 20 bases between. Germline CDR1 MRHNA, CDR2 SNTAGT. The CDR3 consists of 17 residues.

This clonotype was picked up many times. The rearrangement joins TRBV2 to TRBJ2-2; 7 positions agree with TRBD2. V shed 5 bases, J shed 0 bases, and the junction held 3 bases outside the gene matches. The length of the CDR3 is 15 residues. Germline CDR1 and CDR2: SNHLY and FYNNEI. The DNA for the CDR3 is TGTGCCAGCAGTTGGGACTATTCGAACACCGGGGAGCTGTTTTTT. It codes for CASSWDYSNTGELFF. Together with reference TRBV2 and TRBJ2-2, the CDR3 gives the full variable domain: EPEVTQTPSHQVTQMGQEVILRCVPISNHLYFYWYRQILGQKVEFLVSFYNNEISEKSEIFDDQFSVERPDGSNFTLKIRSTKLEDSAMYFCASSWDYSNTGELFFGEGSRLTVL.

There are many counts of this clonotype. The rearrangement links TRBV6-1 to TRBJ1-6; 7 bases map to TRBD1. The CDR3 consists of 13 residues. Germline CDR1 and CDR2: MNHNS and SASEGT. V lost 6 bases to trimming and J lost 7 bases; unmatched junction nucleotides: 3. CDR3 residues: CASRSGGNSPLHF. The DNA for the CDR3 is TGTGCCAGCAGATCAGGGGGGAATTCACCCCTCCACTTT.

This chain uses TRBV3-1 with TRBJ1-2; D perhaps matches TRBD1 (5 bases). The germline V gene encodes CDR1 LGHDT and CDR2 YNNKEL (reference sequence). CDR3 length: 14 residues. Trimming removed 1 base at V and 10 bases at J, with 16 bases between. The CDR3 sequence: CASSQVEGRAIYTF. The CDR3 DNA follows: TGTGCCAGCAGCCAAGTTGAGGGCAGGGCGATCTACACCTTC.